This T cell receptor beta chain came from a study of cytomegalovirus exposure and HLA in healthy donors. 13 Jbeta primers and 60 Vbeta primers were used for the PCR. Measured with immunoSEQ multiplex PCR; TCRdb has only the in-frame clones, and not every one. The profile shows 140,000 to 150,000 clones, roughly a tenth of them singletons. This clonotype originated in a male donor in good health and CMV-seronegative. Sequencing used PBMCs.

CDR3 region: CSVEGGGVPYNEQFF. The CDR3 DNA is TGCAGCGTTGAGGGGGGGGGAGTCCCCTACAATGAGCAGTTCTTC. The chain recombines TRBV29-1 with TRBJ2-1; 7 nucleotides agree with TRBD2. J lost 2 bases, V lost 3 bases, and 7 bases had no gene match. Germline CDR1 reads SQVTM; CDR2 reads ANQGSEA. The CDR3 is 15 residues long.